The sequence of this T cell receptor beta chain was determined in a study of control samples from healthy donors and cancer patients. Using immunoSEQ multiplex PCR, the repertoire was profiled, and TCRdb retains in-frame clones only, with some absent. The sample comprises some 94,000 clones, 86% of which are singletons, and 1.3% rests with the top ten. V shed 5 bases, J shed 5 bases, and the junction held 4 bases outside the gene matches. This CDR3 region has 13 residues. The sample was blood. The chain carries TRBV12-3 or TRBV12-4 and TRBJ1-2, with 8 bases identical to TRBD1. This TCR derives from a woman between 50 and 59 years old in good health. The DNA of the CDR3 is TGTGCCAGCAGTCAGACAGGGGAGTATGGCTACACCTTC. It specifies CASSQTGEYGYTF.